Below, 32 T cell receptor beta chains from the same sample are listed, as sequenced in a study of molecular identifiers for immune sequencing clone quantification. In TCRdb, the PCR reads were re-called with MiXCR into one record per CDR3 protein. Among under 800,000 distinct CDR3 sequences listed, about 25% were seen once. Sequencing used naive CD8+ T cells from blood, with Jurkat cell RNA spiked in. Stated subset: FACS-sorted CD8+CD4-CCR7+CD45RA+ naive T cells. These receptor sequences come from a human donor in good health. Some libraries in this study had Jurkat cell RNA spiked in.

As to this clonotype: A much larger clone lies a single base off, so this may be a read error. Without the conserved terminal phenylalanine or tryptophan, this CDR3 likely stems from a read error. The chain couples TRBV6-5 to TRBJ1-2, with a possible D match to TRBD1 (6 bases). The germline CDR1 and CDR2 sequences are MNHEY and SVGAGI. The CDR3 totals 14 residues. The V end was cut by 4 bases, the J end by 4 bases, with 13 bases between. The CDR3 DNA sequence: TGTGCCAGCAGTTTTAACAGGGCGAGCTATGGCTACACCCTC. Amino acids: CASSFNRASYGYTL.

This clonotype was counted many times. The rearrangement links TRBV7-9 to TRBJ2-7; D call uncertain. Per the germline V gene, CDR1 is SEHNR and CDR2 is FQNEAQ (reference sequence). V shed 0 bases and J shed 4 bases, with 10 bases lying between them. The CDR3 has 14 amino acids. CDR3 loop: CASSLAGRWYEQYF. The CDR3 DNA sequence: TGTGCCAGCAGCTTAGCTGGTAGGTGGTACGAGCAGTACTTC. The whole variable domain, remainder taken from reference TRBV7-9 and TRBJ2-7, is DTGVSQNPRHKITKRGQNVTFRCDPISEHNRLYWYRQTLGQGPEFLTYFQNEAQLEKSRLLSDRFSAERPKGSFSTLEIQRTEQGDSAMYLCASSLAGRWYEQYFGPGTRLTVT.

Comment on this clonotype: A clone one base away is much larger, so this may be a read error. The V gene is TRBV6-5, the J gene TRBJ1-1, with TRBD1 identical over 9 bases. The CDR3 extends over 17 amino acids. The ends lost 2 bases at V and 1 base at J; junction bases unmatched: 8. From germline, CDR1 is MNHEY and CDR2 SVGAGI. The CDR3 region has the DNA TGTGCCAGCAGTTACCACCCCGGGACAGGGACGAACACTGAAGCTTTCTTT. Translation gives CASSYHPGTGTNTEAFF.

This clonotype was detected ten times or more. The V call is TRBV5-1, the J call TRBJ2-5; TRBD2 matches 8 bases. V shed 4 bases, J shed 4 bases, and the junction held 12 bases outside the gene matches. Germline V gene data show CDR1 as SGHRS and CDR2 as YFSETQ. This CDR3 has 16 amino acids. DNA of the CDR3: TGCGCCAGCAGCCCGGAACGGGGGGGACCGCCAGAGACCCAGTACTTC. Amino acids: CASSPERGGPPETQYF.

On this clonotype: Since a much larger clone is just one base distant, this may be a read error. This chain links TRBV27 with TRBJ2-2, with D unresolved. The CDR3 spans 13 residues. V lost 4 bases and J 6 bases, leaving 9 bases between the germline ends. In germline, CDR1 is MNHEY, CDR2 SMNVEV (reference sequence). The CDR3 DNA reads TGTGCCAGCAGTTATGCTGTCGCCGGGGAGCTGTTTTTT. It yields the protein CASSYAVAGELFF.

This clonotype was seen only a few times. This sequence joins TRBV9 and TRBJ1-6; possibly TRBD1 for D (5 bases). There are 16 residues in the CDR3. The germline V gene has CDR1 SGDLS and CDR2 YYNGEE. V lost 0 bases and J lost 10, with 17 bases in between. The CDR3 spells CASSVDQGGFSSPLHF. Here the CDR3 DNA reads TGTGCCAGCAGCGTAGACCAGGGAGGTTTTTCGTCACCCCTCCACTTT. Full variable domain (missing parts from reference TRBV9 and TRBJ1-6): DSGVTQTPKHLITATGQRVTLRCSPRSGDLSVYWYQQSLDQGLQFLIQYYNGEERAKGNILERFSAQQFPDLHSELNLSSLELGDSALYFCASSVDQGGFSSPLHFGNGTRLTVT.

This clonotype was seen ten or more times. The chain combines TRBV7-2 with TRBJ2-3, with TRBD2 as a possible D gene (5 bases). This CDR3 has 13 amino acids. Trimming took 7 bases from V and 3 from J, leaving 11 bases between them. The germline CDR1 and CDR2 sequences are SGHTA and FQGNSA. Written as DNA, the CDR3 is TGTGCCAGCACTAGGGAGATGACAGATACGCAGTATTTT. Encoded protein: CASTREMTDTQYF.

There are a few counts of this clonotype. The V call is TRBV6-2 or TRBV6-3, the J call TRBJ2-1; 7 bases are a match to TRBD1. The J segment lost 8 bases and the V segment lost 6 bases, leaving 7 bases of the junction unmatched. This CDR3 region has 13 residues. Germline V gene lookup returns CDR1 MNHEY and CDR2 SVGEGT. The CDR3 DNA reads TGTGCCAGCAGCCGGGACAGATTGGATGAGCAGTTCTTC. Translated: CASSRDRLDEQFF.

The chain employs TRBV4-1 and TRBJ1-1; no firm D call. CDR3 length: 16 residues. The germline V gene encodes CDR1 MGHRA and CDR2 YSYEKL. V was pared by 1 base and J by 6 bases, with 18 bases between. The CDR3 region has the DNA TGCGCCAGCAGCCAAGCTGTCGCAGGAATGATAGCTGAAGCTTTCTTT. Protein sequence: CASSQAVAGMIAEAFF.

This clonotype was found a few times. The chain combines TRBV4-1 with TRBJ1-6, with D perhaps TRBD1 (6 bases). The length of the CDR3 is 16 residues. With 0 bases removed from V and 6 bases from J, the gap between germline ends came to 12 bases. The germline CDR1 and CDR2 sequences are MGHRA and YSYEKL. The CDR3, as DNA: TGCGCCAGCAGCCAAGAAGGGGGGAGTGGTAATTCACCCCTCCACTTT. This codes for CASSQEGGSGNSPLHF.

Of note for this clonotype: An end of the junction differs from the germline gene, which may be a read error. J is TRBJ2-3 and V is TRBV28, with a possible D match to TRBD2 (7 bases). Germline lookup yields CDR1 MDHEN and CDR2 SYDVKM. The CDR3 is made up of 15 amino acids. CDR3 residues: CAGSLTAGRGDTQYF. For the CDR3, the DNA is TGTGCCGGCAGTTTAACAGCGGGAAGGGGGGATACGCAGTATTTT.

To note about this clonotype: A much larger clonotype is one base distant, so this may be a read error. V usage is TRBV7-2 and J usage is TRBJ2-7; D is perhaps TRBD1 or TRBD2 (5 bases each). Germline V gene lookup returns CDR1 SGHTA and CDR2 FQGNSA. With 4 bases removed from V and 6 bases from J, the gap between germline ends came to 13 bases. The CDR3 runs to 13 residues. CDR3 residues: CASSSPGPAEQYF. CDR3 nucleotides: TGTGCCAGCAGCTCTCCGGGACCTGCCGAGCAGTACTTC.

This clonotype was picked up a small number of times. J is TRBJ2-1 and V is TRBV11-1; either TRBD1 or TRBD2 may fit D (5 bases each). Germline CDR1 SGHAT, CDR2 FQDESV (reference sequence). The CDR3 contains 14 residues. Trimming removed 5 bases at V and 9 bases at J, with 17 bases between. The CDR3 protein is CASSPTMRRGEQFF. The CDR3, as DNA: TGTGCCAGCAGCCCGACTATGCGAAGGGGTGAGCAGTTCTTC.

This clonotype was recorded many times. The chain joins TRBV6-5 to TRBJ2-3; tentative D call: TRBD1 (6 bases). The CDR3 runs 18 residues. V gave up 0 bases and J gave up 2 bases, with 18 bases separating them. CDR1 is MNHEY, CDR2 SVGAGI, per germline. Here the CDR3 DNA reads TGTGCCAGCAGTTACTCGACTGGGGGCCTCCGTATCACAGATACGCAGTATTTT. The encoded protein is CASSYSTGGLRITDTQYF.

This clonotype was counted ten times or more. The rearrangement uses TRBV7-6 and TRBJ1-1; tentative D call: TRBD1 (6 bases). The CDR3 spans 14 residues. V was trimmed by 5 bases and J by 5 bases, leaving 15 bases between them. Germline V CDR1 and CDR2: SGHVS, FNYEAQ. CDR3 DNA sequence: TGTGCCAGCAGCCCGGGGGGCGCGGGTACTGAAGCTTTCTTT. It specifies CASSPGGAGTEAFF.

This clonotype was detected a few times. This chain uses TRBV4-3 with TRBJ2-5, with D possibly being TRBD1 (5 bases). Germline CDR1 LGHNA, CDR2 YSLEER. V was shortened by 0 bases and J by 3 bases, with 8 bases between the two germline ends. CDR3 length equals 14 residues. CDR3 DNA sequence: TGCGCCAGCAGCCAAGATTTGACAGAAGAGACCCAGTACTTC. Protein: CASSQDLTEETQYF.

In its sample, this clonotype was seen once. The CDR3 loop reads CASSLDGDGAAAFF. The CDR3 nucleotides are TGTGCCAGCAGCTTAGATGGTGATGGGGCCGCAGCTTTCTTT. This chain connects TRBV7-6 to TRBJ1-1, with D perhaps TRBD1 (5 bases). V lost 1 base and J 10 bases, leaving 16 bases between the germline ends. Germline assignment: CDR1 SGHVS and CDR2 FNYEAQ. CDR3 length: 14 amino acids.

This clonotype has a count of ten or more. CDR3 bases: TGCGCCAGCAGCCCGGGACTAGCGGGGGGGTTAGATACGCAGTATTTT. This translates into CASSPGLAGGLDTQYF. V is TRBV4-1 and J is TRBJ2-3; 16 nucleotides match TRBD2. The ends lost 4 bases at V and 5 bases at J; junction bases unmatched: 3. Germline lookup yields CDR1 MGHRA and CDR2 YSYEKL. The CDR3 runs 16 residues.

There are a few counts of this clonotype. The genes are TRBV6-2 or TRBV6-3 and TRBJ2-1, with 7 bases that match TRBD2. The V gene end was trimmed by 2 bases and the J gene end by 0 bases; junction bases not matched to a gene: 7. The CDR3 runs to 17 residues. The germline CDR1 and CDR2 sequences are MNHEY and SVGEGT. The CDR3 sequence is CASSYHRGGGSYNEQFF. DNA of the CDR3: TGTGCCAGCAGTTACCACCGGGGCGGGGGCTCCTACAATGAGCAGTTCTTC.

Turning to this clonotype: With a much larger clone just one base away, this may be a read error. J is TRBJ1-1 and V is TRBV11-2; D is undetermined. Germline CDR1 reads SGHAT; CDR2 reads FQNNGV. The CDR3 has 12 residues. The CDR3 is CDSSETGIEAFF. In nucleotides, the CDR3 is TGTGACAGCAGCGAAACCGGCATTGAAGCTTTCTTT. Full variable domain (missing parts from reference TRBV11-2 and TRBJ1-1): EAGVAQSPRYKIIEKRQSVAFWCNPISGHATLYWYQQILGQGPKLLIQFQNNGVVDDSQLPKDRFSAERLKGVDSTLKIQPAKLEDSAVYLCDSSETGIEAFFGQGTRLTVV.

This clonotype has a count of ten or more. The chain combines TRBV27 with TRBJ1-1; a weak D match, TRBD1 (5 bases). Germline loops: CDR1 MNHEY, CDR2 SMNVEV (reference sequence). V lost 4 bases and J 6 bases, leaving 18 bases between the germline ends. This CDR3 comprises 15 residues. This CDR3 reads CASSSAGTPRAEAFF. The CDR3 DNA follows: TGTGCCAGCAGTTCAGCCGGGACCCCTCGCGCTGAAGCTTTCTTT.

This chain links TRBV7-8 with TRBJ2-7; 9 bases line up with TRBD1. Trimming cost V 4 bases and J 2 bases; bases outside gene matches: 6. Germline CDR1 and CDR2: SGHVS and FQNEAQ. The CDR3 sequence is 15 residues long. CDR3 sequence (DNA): TGTGCCAGCAGCTCGAGGCGGGACAGGGCCTACGAGCAGTACTTC. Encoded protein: CASSSRRDRAYEQYF.

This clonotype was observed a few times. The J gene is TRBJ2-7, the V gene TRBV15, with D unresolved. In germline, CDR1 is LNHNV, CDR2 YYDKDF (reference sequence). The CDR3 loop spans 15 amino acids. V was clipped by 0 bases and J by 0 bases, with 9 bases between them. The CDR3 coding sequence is TGTGCCACCAGCAGAGATCTACACAGCTCCTACGAGCAGTACTTC. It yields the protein CATSRDLHSSYEQYF.

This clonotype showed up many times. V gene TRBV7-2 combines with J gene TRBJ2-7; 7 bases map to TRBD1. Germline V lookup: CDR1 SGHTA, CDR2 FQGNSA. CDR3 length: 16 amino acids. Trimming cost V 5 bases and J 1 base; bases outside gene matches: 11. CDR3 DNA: TGTGCCAGCAGCCCGCCGACAGGGTTCTTTTCCTACGAGCAGTACTTC. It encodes CASSPPTGFFSYEQYF.

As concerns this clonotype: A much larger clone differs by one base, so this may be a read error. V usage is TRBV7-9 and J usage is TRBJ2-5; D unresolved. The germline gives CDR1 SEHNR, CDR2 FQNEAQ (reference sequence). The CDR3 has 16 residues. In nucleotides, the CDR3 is TGTGCCAGCAGCTTAGTGGTTAGCCTTTCGTCAGAGACCCTGTACTTC. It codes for CASSLVVSLSSETLYF.

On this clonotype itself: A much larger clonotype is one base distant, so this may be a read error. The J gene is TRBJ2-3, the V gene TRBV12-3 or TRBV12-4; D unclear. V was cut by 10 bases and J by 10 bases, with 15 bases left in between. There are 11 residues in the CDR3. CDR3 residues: CAILSSRAQYF. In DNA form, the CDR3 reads TGTGCCATCCTTAGTAGTAGGGCGCAGTATTTT.

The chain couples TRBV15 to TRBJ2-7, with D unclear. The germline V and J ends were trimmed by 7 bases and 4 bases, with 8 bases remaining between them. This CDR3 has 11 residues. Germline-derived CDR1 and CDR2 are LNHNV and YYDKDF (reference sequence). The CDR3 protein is CATTRIYEQYF. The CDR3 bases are TGTGCCACCACACGGATTTACGAGCAGTACTTC. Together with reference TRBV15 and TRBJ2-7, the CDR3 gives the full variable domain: DAMVIQNPRYQVTQFGKPVTLSCSQTLNHNVMYWYQQKSSQAPKLLFHYYDKDFNNEADTPDNFQSRRPNTSFCFLDIRSPGLGDTAMYLCATTRIYEQYFGPGTRLTVT.

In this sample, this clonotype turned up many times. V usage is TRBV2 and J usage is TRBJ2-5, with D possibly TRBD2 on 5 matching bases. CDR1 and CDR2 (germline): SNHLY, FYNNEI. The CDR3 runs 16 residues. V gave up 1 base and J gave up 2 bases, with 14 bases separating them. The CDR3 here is CASSEEVARFQETQYF. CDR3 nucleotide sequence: TGTGCCAGCAGTGAAGAGGTAGCGAGATTTCAAGAGACCCAGTACTTC.

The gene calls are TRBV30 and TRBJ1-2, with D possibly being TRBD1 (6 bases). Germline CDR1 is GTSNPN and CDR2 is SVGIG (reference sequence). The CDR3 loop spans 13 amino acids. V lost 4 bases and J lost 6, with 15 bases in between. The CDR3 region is CAWNHGGADGYTF. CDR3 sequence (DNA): TGTGCCTGGAATCACGGGGGCGCGGATGGCTACACCTTC.

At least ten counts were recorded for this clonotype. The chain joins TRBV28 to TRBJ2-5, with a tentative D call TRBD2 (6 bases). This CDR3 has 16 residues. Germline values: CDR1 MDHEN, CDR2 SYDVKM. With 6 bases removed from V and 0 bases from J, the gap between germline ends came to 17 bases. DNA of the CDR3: TGTGCCAGCAGCTCTTATCGCGGGGCCTACCAAGAGACCCAGTACTTC. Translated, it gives CASSSYRGAYQETQYF.

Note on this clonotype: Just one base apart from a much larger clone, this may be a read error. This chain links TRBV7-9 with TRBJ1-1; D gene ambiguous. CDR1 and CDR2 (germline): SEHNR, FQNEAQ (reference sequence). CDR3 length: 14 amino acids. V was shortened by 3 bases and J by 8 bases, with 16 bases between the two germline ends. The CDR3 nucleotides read TGTGCCAGCAGCTTGTCCCGTGCCGCTGACGAAGCTTTCTTT. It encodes CASSLSRAADEAFF.

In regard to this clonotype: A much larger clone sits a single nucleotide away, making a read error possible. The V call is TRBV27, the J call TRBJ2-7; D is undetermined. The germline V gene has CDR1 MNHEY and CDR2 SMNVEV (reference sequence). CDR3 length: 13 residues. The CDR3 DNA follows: TGTGCCAGCAGTCCCGGAACCCGGTCCGAGCAGTGCTTC. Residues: CASSPGTRSEQCF.